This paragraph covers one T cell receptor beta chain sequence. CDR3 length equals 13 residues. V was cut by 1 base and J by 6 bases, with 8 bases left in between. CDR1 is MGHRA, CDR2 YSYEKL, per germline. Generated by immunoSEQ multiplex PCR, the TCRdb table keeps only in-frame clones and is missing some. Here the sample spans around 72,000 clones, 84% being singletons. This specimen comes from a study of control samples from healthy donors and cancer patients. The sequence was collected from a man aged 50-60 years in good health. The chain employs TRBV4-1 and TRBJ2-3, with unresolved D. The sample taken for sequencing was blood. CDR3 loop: CASSQGPVDTQYF. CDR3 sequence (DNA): TGCGCCAGCAGCCAAGGCCCAGTGGATACGCAGTATTTT.